The 32 T cell receptor beta chains presented below share a single source sample, sequenced in a study of blood T cell repertoires in COVID-19 (dated by TCRdb to 2018 to 2021). Receptor libraries were prepared by the immunoSEQ multiplex PCR assay. TCRdb's version of the immuneACCESS table is confined to in-frame rearrangements and falls short of the full clone set. An unresolved V gene accounts for under half of the shortfall where checked; the remainder is of unknown origin. Recorded for this sample are about 150,000 clones; about 85% of them occurred a single time. The top ten hold roughly 0.6% of the sample. Sequencing was done on a sample of peripheral blood. The receptor source for this set is a man in his 60s with COVID-19, enrolled during active disease.

This sequence joins TRBV9 and TRBJ2-1; 10 nucleotides match TRBD2. CDR3 length: 15 residues. V shed 2 bases, J shed 5 bases, and the junction held 4 bases outside the gene matches. From germline, CDR1 is SGDLS and CDR2 YYNGEE. CDR3 sequence reads: CASSVTSGNNNEQFF. The CDR3 DNA sequence: TGTGCCAGCAGCGTCACTAGCGGGAATAACAATGAGCAGTTCTTC.

The sample holds one count of this clone. V gene TRBV12-3 or TRBV12-4 combines with J gene TRBJ2-3; tentatively, D is TRBD1 (6 bases). The CDR3 has 13 residues. V was clipped by 6 bases and J by 4 bases, with 11 bases between them. The CDR3, as DNA: TGTGCCAGCAGCCCCGGACAGTCAGATACGCAGTATTTT. Protein product: CASSPGQSDTQYF.

This chain uses TRBV4-2 with TRBJ1-2; 9 bases align to TRBD1. V trimming: 1 base; J trimming: 4 bases; junction bases outside the gene matches: 7. This CDR3 has 16 amino acids. Germline V gene data show CDR1 as LGHNA and CDR2 as YNFKEQ. CDR3 region: CASSQGGTGRIYGYTF. For the CDR3, the DNA is TGTGCCAGCAGCCAAGGGGGGACAGGGCGTATCTATGGCTACACCTTC.

This clone has just a few counts. This chain links TRBV6-1 with TRBJ1-5; D is uncertain. The CDR3 spans 17 residues. V was trimmed by 3 bases and J by 7 bases, leaving 22 bases between them. Germline loops: CDR1 MNHNS, CDR2 SASEGT. The DNA for the CDR3 is TGTGCCAGCAGTGATTCGGTGGGGAGGACTGCTGGGCAGCCCCAGCATTTT. Its translation: CASSDSVGRTAGQPQHF.

Of note for this clone: Other DNA sequences in this sample translate to the same CDR3. This chain uses TRBV7-2 with TRBJ1-2, with a tentative D call TRBD1 (5 bases). CDR1 is SGHTA, CDR2 FQGNSA, per germline. This CDR3 is 13 amino acids long. Between the trimmed V and J ends, which lost 5 bases and 4 bases, there was a span of 11 bases. CDR3 sequence: CASSPQGPYGYTF. CDR3 bases: TGTGCCAGCAGCCCCCAGGGTCCCTATGGCTACACCTTC.

The rearrangement joins TRBV3-1 (or the pseudogene TRBV3-2) to TRBJ2-7, with 10 bases lining up with TRBD1. The V segment lost 10 bases and the J segment 4 bases; nucleotides outside the gene matches: 7. CDR1 and CDR2 (germline): LGHDT, YNNKEL (reference sequence). The CDR3 is 13 residues long. The CDR3, as DNA: TGTGCCACCGGGGACAGGGGATTTTACGAGCAGTACTTC. It yields the protein CATGDRGFYEQYF.

This clone showed up just a few times. The chain is built from TRBV7-9 and TRBJ2-7; 10 nucleotides agree with TRBD1. The germline V gene encodes CDR1 SEHNR and CDR2 FQNEAQ (reference sequence). V trimming: 0 bases; J trimming: 4 bases; junction bases outside the gene matches: 3. The CDR3 covers 15 residues. The CDR3 is CASSLAGTGVYEQYF. The CDR3 nucleotides read TGTGCCAGCAGCTTAGCAGGGACAGGGGTATACGAGCAGTACTTC.

The chain uses TRBV4-3 and TRBJ1-1; D may be TRBD1 (6 bases). Germline V CDR1 and CDR2: LGHNA, YSLEER. The CDR3 consists of 17 residues. V dropped 2 bases and J dropped 5 bases, with 21 bases sitting between them. The CDR3 nucleotides are TGCGCCAGCAGCCAACAACCCCCACAGGGAAGAGATACTGAAGCTTTCTTT. Its protein is CASSQQPPQGRDTEAFF.

Note on this clone: The junction and the germline gene differ at one end; a read error may be behind it. The rearrangement uses TRBV19 and TRBJ1-2; 8 nucleotides agree with TRBD1. CDR3 length equals 13 residues. Germline CDR1 reads LNHDA; CDR2 reads SQIVND (reference sequence). The CDR3 DNA reads as TGTGCCAGTAGTGTAGACAGGGGTAGCGGCTACACCTTC. It translates to CASSVDRGSGYTF.

The chain combines TRBV6-5 with TRBJ1-1; a weak D match, TRBD1 (6 bases). The CDR3 extends over 15 amino acids. From germline, CDR1 is MNHEY and CDR2 SVGAGI. Trimming stripped 5 bases from V and 1 base from J, with 14 bases between. The CDR3 loop is CASSTTSGQNTEAFF. The DNA for the CDR3 is TGTGCCAGCAGTACTACCTCGGGACAGAACACTGAAGCTTTCTTT.

The gene calls are TRBV19 and TRBJ2-2; 11 nucleotides match TRBD2. J lost 5 bases, V lost 7 bases, and 9 bases had no gene match. Germline CDR1 LNHDA, CDR2 SQIVND (reference sequence). The CDR3 length is 16 residues. This CDR3 is CASTPWASGRTGELFF. CDR3 nucleotide sequence: TGTGCCAGTACCCCATGGGCTAGCGGGAGGACCGGGGAGCTGTTTTTT.

The chain combines TRBV6-2 or TRBV6-3 with TRBJ1-2; D unclear. V was shortened by 0 bases and J by 9 bases, with 17 bases between the two germline ends. The germline V gene has CDR1 MNHEY and CDR2 SVGEGT. The CDR3 is made up of 15 amino acids. The CDR3 bases are TGTGCCAGCAGTTACTCGAACGTGGCAGACGGGAGCTACACCTTC. The encoded protein is CASSYSNVADGSYTF.

J is TRBJ1-2 and V is TRBV5-1, with TRBD1 matching 7 bases. Germline CDR1 and CDR2: SGHRS and YFSETQ. The CDR3 covers 13 residues. The V segment lost 2 bases and the J segment 8 bases; nucleotides outside the gene matches: 6. CDR3 DNA: TGCGCCAGCAGCTTCGACAGGGTGGAGGGCTACACCTTC. Its translation is CASSFDRVEGYTF.

The V gene is TRBV7-3, the J gene TRBJ1-6; D unresolved. V was clipped by 1 base and J by 6 bases, with 7 bases between them. This CDR3 is built from 14 residues. Germline V CDR1 and CDR2: SGHTA, FQGTGA. CDR3 amino acids: CASSLRAVNSPLHF. The CDR3 DNA follows: TGTGCCAGCAGCTTAAGGGCAGTTAATTCACCCCTCCACTTT.

This chain links TRBV7-8 with TRBJ2-1; 7 positions agree with TRBD1. Germline V gene lookup returns CDR1 SGHVS and CDR2 FQNEAQ. Germline trimming cut 1 base from V and 5 bases from J; bases unmatched to any gene: 5. The CDR3 has 15 residues. CDR3 nucleotide sequence: TGTGCCAGCAGCTTAGTGGTGACAGGGAACAATGAGCAGTTCTTC. Amino acid sequence: CASSLVVTGNNEQFF. Drawing the rest from reference TRBV7-8 and TRBJ2-1, the complete variable domain is GAGVSQSPRYKVAKRGQDVALRCDPISGHVSLFWYQQALGQGPEFLTYFQNEAQLDKSGLPSDRFFAERPEGSVSTLKIQRTQQEDSAVYLCASSLVVTGNNEQFFGPGTRLTVL.

This chain joins TRBV11-2 and TRBJ1-6; D not resolved. The ends were cut back, 3 bases at V and 9 bases at J, with 6 bases in the middle. The CDR3 length is 12 residues. Germline lookup yields CDR1 SGHAT and CDR2 FQNNGV. CDR3 loop: CASSLGSSPLHF. The CDR3 DNA reads TGTGCCAGCAGCTTGGGGAGTTCACCCCTCCACTTT. Variable domain in full (rest from reference TRBV11-2 and TRBJ1-6): EAGVAQSPRYKIIEKRQSVAFWCNPISGHATLYWYQQILGQGPKLLIQFQNNGVVDDSQLPKDRFSAERLKGVDSTLKIQPAKLEDSAVYLCASSLGSSPLHFGNGTRLTVT.

The chain employs TRBV14 and TRBJ2-7; 7 bases match TRBD1. Germline CDR1 is SGHDN and CDR2 is FVKESK. CDR3 length: 17 residues. After removal of 0 bases from V and 5 bases from J, the junction contained 13 bases not matched to a gene. In DNA, the CDR3 is TGTGCCAGCAGCCAAGAAAACAGGTGGCAGGGGGTTGACGAGCAGTACTTC. Its protein is CASSQENRWQGVDEQYF.

The V and J genes are TRBV14 and TRBJ1-1, with TRBD1 as a possible D gene (5 bases). Germline V lookup: CDR1 SGHDN, CDR2 FVKESK. Trimming stripped 3 bases from V and 4 bases from J, with 15 bases between. The CDR3 has 15 amino acids. In DNA, the CDR3 is TGTGCCAGCAGCCATTGGATAGGGGTCTCCACTGAAGCTTTCTTT. This gives the protein CASSHWIGVSTEAFF.

CDR3 sequence (DNA): TGTGCCAGCAGTTTGGTTTCAGTATTTATCGACACCGGGGAGCTGTTTTTT. This translates into CASSLVSVFIDTGELFF. This sequence joins TRBV6-2 or TRBV6-3 and TRBJ2-2; no clear D. Trimming cost V 4 bases and J 3 bases, with 18 bases left between them. The germline V gene has CDR1 MNHEY and CDR2 SVGEGT. This CDR3 contains 17 residues.

V usage is TRBV5-1 and J usage is TRBJ2-3; 10 bases align to TRBD1. Germline V gene lookup returns CDR1 SGHRS and CDR2 YFSETQ. This CDR3 spans 15 amino acids. The V gene end was trimmed by 3 bases and the J gene end by 3 bases; junction bases not matched to a gene: 4. The CDR3: CASSSGQGRTDTQYF. For the CDR3, the DNA is TGCGCCAGCAGCTCGGGACAGGGGAGGACAGATACGCAGTATTTT.

J is TRBJ2-1 and V is TRBV7-2; TRBD2 is a possible D gene (7 bases). The CDR3 has 15 amino acids. The germline V gene has CDR1 SGHTA and CDR2 FQGNSA. V was clipped by 0 bases and J by 2 bases, with 8 bases between them. CDR3 in amino acids: CASSLAGGPYNEQFF. The CDR3 region has the DNA TGTGCCAGCAGCTTAGCGGGGGGGCCCTACAATGAGCAGTTCTTC. Complete variable domain (other parts from reference TRBV7-2 and TRBJ2-1): GAGVSQSPSNKVTEKGKDVELRCDPISGHTALYWYRQSLGQGLEFLIYFQGNSAPDKSGLPSDRFSAERTGGSVSTLTIQRTQQEDSAVYLCASSLAGGPYNEQFFGPGTRLTVL.

This clone was counted a few times. J is TRBJ1-2 and V is TRBV5-5; D unresolved. CDR1 and CDR2 from the germline V gene are SGHKS and YYEKEE (reference sequence). V was shortened by 0 bases and J by 5 bases, with 14 bases between the two germline ends. The CDR3 has 15 amino acids. The CDR3 nucleotides read TGTGCCAGCAGCTTGGGGCCCACTAGTTGGTATGGCTACACCTTC. It yields the protein CASSLGPTSWYGYTF.

The V call is TRBV11-2, the J call TRBJ1-3; D not resolved. Germline loops: CDR1 SGHAT, CDR2 FQNNGV. This CDR3 has 13 residues. With 5 bases removed from V and 2 bases from J, the gap between germline ends came to 7 bases. This CDR3 is CASSERAGNTIYF. CDR3 nucleotide sequence: TGTGCCAGCAGCGAAAGAGCTGGAAACACCATATATTTT.

The gene calls are TRBV12-5 and TRBJ2-1; 10 bases fit TRBD2. CDR3 length: 15 residues. The J segment lost 6 bases and the V segment lost 3 bases, leaving 5 bases of the junction unmatched. Per the germline V gene, CDR1 is LGHNT and CDR2 is FRNRAP. The CDR3 region is CASGFLSGGGNEQFF. The CDR3 DNA is TGTGCTAGTGGTTTCCTGAGCGGGGGGGGCAATGAGCAGTTCTTC.

This chain connects TRBV9 to TRBJ2-6, with TRBD1 as a possible D gene (6 bases). CDR3 length: 17 amino acids. Germline V lookup: CDR1 SGDLS, CDR2 YYNGEE. V lost 3 bases and J 2 bases, leaving 15 bases between the germline ends. The CDR3 loop reads CASSGQNRVTGANVLTF. The CDR3 nucleotides are TGTGCCAGCAGCGGGCAAAACAGGGTCACTGGGGCCAACGTCCTGACTTTC.

The rearrangement joins TRBV6-5 to TRBJ1-2; D not resolved. V shed 6 bases and J shed 5 bases, with 13 bases lying between them. CDR1 and CDR2 (germline): MNHEY, SVGAGI. CDR3 length equals 13 residues. The CDR3 reads CASRPGIRYGYTF. CDR3 DNA sequence: TGTGCCAGCAGACCTGGTATCCGGTATGGCTACACCTTC.

The chain couples TRBV20-1 to TRBJ1-1; D is ambiguous. The CDR3 loop spans 11 amino acids. Germline CDR1 is DFQATT and CDR2 is SNEGSKA (reference sequence). The V end was cut by 5 bases, the J end by 3 bases, with 7 bases between. The CDR3 is CSAPRDTEAFF. The CDR3 DNA reads TGCAGTGCTCCGAGAGACACTGAAGCTTTCTTT.

The count of this clone is one. CDR3 nucleotides: TGTGCCAGCAGCCCAGGGGACAGGCGTGGCTACACCTTC. It encodes CASSPGDRRGYTF. The chain is built from TRBV6-5 and TRBJ1-2, with 8 bases aligning to TRBD1. CDR1 and CDR2 from the germline V gene are MNHEY and SVGAGI. This CDR3 region has 13 residues. V shed 6 bases and J 7 bases; nucleotides not matched to a gene: 7.

The chain carries TRBV27 and TRBJ1-5; possibly TRBD1 for D (6 bases). CDR1 MNHEY and CDR2 SMNVEV come from the germline V gene (reference sequence). There are 13 residues in the CDR3. Trimming pared 4 bases from V and 6 bases from J, leaving 10 bases between. CDR3 sequence (DNA): TGTGCCAGCAGTTCAGGGGACGGTCAGCCCCAGCATTTT. As protein: CASSSGDGQPQHF.

V is TRBV10-3 and J is TRBJ1-2; D is unresolved. CDR3 size: 12 residues. Germline V lookup: CDR1 ENHRY, CDR2 SYGVKD. Trimming removed 5 bases from V and 6 bases from J, with 10 bases in between. DNA of the CDR3: TGTGCCATCAGTCCCAGTACCGATGGCTACACCTTC. It specifies CAISPSTDGYTF.

The chain links TRBV14 to TRBJ1-6, with D perhaps matching TRBD1 (6 bases). With 2 bases removed from V and 7 bases from J, the gap between germline ends came to 12 bases. The germline V gene has CDR1 SGHDN and CDR2 FVKESK. This CDR3 is built from 15 residues. CDR3 nucleotide sequence: TGTGCCAGCAGCCAATCGGTCAGGGGCAATTCACCCCTCCACTTT. Its translation is CASSQSVRGNSPLHF.

The chain links TRBV2 to TRBJ1-6; 9 nucleotides align to TRBD1. Germline V gene sequence: CDR1 SNHLY, CDR2 FYNNEI. The CDR3 length is 12 residues. V lost 11 bases to trimming and J lost 7 bases; unmatched junction nucleotides: 3. CDR3 loop: CAGQGINSPLHF. For the CDR3, the DNA is TGTGCCGGACAGGGGATAAATTCACCCCTCCACTTT.